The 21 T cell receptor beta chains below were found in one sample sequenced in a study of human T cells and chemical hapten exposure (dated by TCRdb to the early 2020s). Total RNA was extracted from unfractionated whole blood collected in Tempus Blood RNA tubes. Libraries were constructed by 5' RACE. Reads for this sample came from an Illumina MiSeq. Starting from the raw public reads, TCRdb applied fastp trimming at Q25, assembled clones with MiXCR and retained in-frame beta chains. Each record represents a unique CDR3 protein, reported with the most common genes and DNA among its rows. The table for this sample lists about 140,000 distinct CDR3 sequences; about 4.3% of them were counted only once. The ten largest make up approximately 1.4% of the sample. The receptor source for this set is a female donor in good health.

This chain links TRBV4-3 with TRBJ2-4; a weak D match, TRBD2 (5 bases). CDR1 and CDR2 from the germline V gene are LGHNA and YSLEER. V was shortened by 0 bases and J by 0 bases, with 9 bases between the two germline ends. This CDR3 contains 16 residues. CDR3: CASSQERALAKNIQYF. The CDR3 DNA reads TGCGCCAGCAGCCAAGAGCGGGCACTAGCCAAAAACATTCAGTACTTC.

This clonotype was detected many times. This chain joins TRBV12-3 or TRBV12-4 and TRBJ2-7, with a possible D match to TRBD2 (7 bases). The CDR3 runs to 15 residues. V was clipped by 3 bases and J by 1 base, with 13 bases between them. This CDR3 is CASSLGGAVSYEQYF. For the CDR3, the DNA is TGTGCCAGCAGTTTGGGGGGGGCTGTATCCTACGAGCAGTACTTC.

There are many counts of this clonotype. The CDR3 region has the DNA TGTGCCAGCAGTCTCACTCAGGGGGCAGCGAACACCGGGGAGCTGTTTTTT. It encodes CASSLTQGAANTGELFF. The rearrangement joins TRBV27 to TRBJ2-2; 8 nucleotides agree with TRBD1. Losses at the gene ends were 5 bases for V and 0 bases for J; bases not matched to a gene: 8. There are 17 residues in the CDR3. CDR1 and CDR2 from the germline V gene are MNHEY and SMNVEV (reference sequence).

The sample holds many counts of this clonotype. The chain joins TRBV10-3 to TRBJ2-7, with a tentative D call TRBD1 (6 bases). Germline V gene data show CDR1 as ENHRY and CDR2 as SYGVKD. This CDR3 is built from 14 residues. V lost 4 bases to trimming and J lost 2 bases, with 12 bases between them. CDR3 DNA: TGTGCCATCAGTGGCCTGACAGGAACCTACGAGCAGTACTTC. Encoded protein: CAISGLTGTYEQYF.

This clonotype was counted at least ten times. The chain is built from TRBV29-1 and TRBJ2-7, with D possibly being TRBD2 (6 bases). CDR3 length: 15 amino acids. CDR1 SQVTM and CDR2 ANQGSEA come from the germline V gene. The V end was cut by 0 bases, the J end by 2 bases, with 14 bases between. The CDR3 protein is CSVEDPGRRPYEQYF. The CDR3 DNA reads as TGCAGCGTTGAAGATCCTGGGAGGAGGCCCTACGAGCAGTACTTC.

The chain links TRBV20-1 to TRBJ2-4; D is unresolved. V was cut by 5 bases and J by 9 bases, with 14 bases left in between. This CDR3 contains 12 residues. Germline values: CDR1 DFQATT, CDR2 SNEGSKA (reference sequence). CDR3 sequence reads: CSAGPVGPIQYF. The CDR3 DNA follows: TGCAGTGCTGGACCCGTCGGTCCCATTCAGTACTTC.

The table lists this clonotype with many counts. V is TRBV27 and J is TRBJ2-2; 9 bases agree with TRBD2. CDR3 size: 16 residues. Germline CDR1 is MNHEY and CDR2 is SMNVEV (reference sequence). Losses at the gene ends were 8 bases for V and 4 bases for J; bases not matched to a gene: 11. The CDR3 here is CASGLGGGGATGELFF. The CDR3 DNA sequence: TGTGCCAGCGGGCTTGGCGGCGGGGGGGCCACCGGGGAGCTGTTTTTT.

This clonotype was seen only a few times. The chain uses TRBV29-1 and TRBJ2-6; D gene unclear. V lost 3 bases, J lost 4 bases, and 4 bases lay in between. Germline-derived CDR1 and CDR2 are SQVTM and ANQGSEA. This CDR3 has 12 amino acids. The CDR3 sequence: CSVDPGANVLTF. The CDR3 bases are TGCAGCGTTGACCCGGGGGCCAACGTCCTGACTTTC.

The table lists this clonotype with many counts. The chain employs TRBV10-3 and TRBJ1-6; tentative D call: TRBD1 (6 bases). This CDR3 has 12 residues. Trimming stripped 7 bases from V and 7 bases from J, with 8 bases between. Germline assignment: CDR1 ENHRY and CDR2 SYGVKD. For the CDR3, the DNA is TGTGCCATCACACAGGGAAATTCACCCCTCCACTTT. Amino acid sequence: CAITQGNSPLHF.

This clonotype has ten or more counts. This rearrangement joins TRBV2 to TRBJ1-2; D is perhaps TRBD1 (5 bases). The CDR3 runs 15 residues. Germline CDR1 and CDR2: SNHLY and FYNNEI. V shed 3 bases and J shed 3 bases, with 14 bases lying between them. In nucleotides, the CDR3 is TGTGCCAGCAGTGACTACGGCAGAGGGGACTATGGCTACACCTTC. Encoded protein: CASSDYGRGDYGYTF.

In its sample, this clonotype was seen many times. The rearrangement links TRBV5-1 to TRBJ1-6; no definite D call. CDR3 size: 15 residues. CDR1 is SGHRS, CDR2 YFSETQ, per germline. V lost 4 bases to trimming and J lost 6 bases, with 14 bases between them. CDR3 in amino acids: CASSPDLQSNSPLHF. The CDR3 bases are TGCGCCAGCAGCCCGGACCTGCAGAGTAATTCACCCCTCCACTTT.

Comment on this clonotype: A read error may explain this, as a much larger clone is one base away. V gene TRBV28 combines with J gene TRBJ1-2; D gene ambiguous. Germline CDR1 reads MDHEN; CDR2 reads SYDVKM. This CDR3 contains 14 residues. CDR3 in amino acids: CASSFVSPDHGDTF. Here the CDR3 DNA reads TGTGCCAGCAGTTTTGTCAGCCCGGACCATGGCGACACCTTC.

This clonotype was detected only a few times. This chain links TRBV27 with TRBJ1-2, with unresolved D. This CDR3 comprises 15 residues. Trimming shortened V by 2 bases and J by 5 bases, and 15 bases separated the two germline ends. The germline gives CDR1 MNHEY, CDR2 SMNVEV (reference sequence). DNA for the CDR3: TGTGCCAGCAGTTTAAGGTCGTTCGGTGGGTATGGCTACACCTTC. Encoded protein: CASSLRSFGGYGYTF.

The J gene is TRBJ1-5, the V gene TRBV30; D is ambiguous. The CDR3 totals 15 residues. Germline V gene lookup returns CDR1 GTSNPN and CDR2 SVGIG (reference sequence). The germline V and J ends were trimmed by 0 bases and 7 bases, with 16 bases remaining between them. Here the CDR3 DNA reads TGTGCCTGGAGTGTACTCGGGCAGATCAGGCAGCCCCAGCATTTT. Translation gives CAWSVLGQIRQPQHF.

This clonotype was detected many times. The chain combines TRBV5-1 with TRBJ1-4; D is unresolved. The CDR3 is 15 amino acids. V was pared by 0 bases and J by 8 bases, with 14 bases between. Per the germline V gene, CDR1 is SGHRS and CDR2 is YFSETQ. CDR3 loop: CASSLVGGNYEKLFF. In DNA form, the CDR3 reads TGCGCCAGCAGCTTGGTGGGCGGTAATTACGAAAAACTGTTTTTT. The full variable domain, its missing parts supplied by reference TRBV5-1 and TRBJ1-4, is KAGVTQTPRYLIKTRGQQVTLSCSPISGHRSVSWYQQTPGQGLQFLFEYFSETQRNKGNFPGRFSGRQFSNSRSEMNVSTLELGDSALYLCASSLVGGNYEKLFFGSGTQLSVL.

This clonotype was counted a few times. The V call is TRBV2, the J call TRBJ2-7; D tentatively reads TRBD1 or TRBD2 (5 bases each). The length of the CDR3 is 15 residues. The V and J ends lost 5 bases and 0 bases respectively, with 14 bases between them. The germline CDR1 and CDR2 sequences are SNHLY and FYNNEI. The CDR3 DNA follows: TGTGCCAGCAGTCGGACGGGACGGCTCTCCTACGAGCAGTACTTC. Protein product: CASSRTGRLSYEQYF.

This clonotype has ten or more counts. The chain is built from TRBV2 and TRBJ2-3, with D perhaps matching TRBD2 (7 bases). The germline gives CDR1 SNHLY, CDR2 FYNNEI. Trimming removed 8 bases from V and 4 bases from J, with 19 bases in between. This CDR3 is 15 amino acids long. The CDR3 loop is CASAQSGGPPDTQYF. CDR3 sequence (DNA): TGTGCCAGCGCACAATCGGGGGGCCCCCCAGATACGCAGTATTTT.

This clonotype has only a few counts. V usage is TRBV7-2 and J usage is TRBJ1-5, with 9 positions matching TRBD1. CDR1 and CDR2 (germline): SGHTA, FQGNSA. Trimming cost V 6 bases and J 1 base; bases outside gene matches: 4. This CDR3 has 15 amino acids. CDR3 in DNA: TGTGCCAGCAGTCAAGACAGGGGGAGCAATCAGCCCCAGCATTTT. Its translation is CASSQDRGSNQPQHF.

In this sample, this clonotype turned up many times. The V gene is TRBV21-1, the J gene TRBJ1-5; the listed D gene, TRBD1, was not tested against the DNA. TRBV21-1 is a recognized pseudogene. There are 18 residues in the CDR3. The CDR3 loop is CASSKGSGGLWGNQPQHF. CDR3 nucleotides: TGTGCCAGCAGCAAAGGTTCAGGGGGCCTGTGGGGCAATCAGCCCCAGCATTTT.

CDR3 in DNA: TGTGCCAGCAGCTTTAGTAGCACTGAAGCTTTCTTT. It yields the protein CASSFSSTEAFF. V gene TRBV7-3 combines with J gene TRBJ1-1; no clear D. V lost 3 bases to trimming and J lost 4 bases, with 6 bases between them. Germline CDR1 SGHTA, CDR2 FQGTGA. The CDR3 runs to 12 residues.

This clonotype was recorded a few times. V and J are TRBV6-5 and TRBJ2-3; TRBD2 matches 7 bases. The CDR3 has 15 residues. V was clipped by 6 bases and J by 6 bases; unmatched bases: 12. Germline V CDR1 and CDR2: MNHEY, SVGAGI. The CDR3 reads CASRSSGEARDTQYF. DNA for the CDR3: TGTGCCAGCAGGTCGAGCGGGGAGGCACGTGATACGCAGTATTTT.